This TCR beta chain comes out of a study of blood T cell repertoires in COVID-19 (dated by TCRdb to about 2020). A note on the overall study: Samples from collaborators originated in the United States, Italy and Spain and spanned both the acute and convalescent phases of COVID-19. The material from the prospective study consisted of cDNA or gDNA derived from T cells, B-cell-depleted T cells, or PBMCs. Deeply sampled blood TCRbeta repertoires from subjects exposed to, actively infected with, or recovered from COVID-19 were included in the dataset. The repertoires were made available in a free public database intended to serve as a resource for research on the immune response to SARS-CoV-2. Samples were obtained from the ongoing ImmuneRACE study (first 160 participants) and from 1,254 subjects provided by 6 global collaborators. Sample metadata almost always included a de-identified subject ID, COVID-19 status, age in years and sex. Where available, HLA class I and class II types were obtained from metadata supplied by the sample provider rather than from assay-based typing. General conclusions and limits of the study: How much clinical and demographic metadata was included differed by source and by participant, and the metadata was provided uncurated.

V is clipped by 5 bases and J by 1 base, and the sequence between their germline boundaries is 15 bases long. As encoded in the germline V gene, CDR1 is SGHVS while CDR2 is FQNEAQ. From cysteine to phenylalanine, the CDR3 is 16 amino acids long. Only CDR3 DNA is held: 48 bases, read in frame from base 1. Whole blood was collected in K2EDTA tubes by collaborating institutions according to the institutions' own protocols. For TCRbeta analysis, collaborator samples were shipped as frozen whole blood, as isolated PBMCs, or as DNA extracted from either sample type. TCRbeta CDR3 regions were amplified from genomic DNA by means of the immunoSEQ Assay, a bias-controlled multiplex PCR. In the source study's methods: The number of nucleated cells in each sample was estimated from the amplification of reference gene primers within the assay. Sequence reads were collapsed and filtered to measure the absolute abundance of every unique TCRbeta CDR3 rearrangement. For each sample, productive Simpson clonality was calculated as the square root of Simpson's diversity index over productive rearrangements. The table comes from immuneACCESS by way of TCRdb, which keeps in-frame sequences with V and J called. Part of the clones is missing from these tables; in studies checked, under half for an unresolved V gene and the rest for unknown reasons. From that table come the V and J calls and clone size; the DNA was used to work out D and trimming. In this sample the table shows some 150,000 clones, under 90% of which occur a single time. The ten biggest clones cover 40% to 55% of the sample.

This clone was counted only a few times. This clone's antigen is unknown. It has no much larger one-base neighbor in the sample; base qualities were not kept. Sequencing used peripheral blood. The rearranged chain carries TRBV7-8 and TRBJ1-5; the D segment could be TRBD1, given 5 matching bases. The TCR was taken from a human donor in a cohort sampled during active COVID-19. CDR3 loop: CASSPRVSVSNQPQHF. The bases are TGTGCCAGCAGCCCCAGGGTTTCGGTGAGCAATCAGCCCCAGCATTTT. The CDR3 plus the reference TRBV7-8 and TRBJ1-5 genes for the other parts give the full variable domain: GAGVSQSPRYKVAKRGQDVALRCDPISGHVSLFWYQQALGQGPEFLTYFQNEAQLDKSGLPSDRFFAERPEGSVSTLKIQRTQQEDSAVYLCASSPRVSVSNQPQHFGDGTRLSIL.